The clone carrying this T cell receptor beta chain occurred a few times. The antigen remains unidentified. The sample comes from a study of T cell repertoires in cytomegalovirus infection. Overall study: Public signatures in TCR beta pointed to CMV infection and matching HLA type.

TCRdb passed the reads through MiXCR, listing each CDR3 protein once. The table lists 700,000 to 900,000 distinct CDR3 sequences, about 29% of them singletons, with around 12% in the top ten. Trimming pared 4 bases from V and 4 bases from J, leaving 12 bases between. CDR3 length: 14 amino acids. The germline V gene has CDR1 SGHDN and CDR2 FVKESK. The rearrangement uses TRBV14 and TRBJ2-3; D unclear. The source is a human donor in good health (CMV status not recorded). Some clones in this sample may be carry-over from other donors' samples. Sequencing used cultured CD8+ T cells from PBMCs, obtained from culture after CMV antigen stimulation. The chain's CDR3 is CASSLLKGPDTQYF. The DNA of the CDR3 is TGTGCCAGCAGCCTACTTAAGGGCCCAGATACGCAGTATTTT.